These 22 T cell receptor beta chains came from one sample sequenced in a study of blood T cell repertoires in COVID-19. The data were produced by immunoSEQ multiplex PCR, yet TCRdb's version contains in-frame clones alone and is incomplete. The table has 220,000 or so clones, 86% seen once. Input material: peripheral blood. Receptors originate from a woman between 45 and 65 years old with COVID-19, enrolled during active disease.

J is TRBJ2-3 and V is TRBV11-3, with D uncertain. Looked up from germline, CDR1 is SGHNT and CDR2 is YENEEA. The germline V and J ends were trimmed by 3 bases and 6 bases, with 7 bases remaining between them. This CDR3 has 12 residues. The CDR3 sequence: CASSFAGDTQYF. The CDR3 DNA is TGTGCCAGCAGCTTCGCCGGTGATACGCAGTATTTT.

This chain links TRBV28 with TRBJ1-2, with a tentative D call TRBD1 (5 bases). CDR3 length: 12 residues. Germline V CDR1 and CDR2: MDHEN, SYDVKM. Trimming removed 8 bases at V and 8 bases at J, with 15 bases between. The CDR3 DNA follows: TGTGCCAGCCTGACAGCCGCGGCCGGCTACACCTTC. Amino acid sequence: CASLTAAAGYTF.

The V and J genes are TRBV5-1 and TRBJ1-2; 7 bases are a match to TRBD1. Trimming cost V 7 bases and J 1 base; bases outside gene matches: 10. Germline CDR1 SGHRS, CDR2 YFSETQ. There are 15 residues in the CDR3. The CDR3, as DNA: TGCGCCAGCCGGGACAGCGTCGGGGGTAACTATGGCTACACCTTC. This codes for CASRDSVGGNYGYTF.

The CDR3 nucleotides read TGTGCCAGCAGCCGACCAGGGGGACAGGAAGGGACCCAGTACTTC. As protein: CASSRPGGQEGTQYF. The chain has TRBV11-2 and TRBJ2-5, with TRBD1 identical over 8 bases. In germline, CDR1 is SGHAT, CDR2 FQNNGV. J was trimmed by 7 bases and V by 5 bases; bases with no gene match: 12. The CDR3 runs to 15 residues.

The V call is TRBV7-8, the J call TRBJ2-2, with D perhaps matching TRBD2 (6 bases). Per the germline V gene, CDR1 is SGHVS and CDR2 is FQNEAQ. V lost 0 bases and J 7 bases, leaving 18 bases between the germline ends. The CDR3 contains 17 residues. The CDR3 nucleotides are TGTGCCAGCAGCTTAGCGATGGGGCAGGGAGCGGGCGGGGAGCTGTTTTTT. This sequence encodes CASSLAMGQGAGGELFF.

The CDR3 protein is CASSFGQGIDNEQFF. For the CDR3, the DNA is TGTGCCAGCAGCTTCGGACAGGGGATTGACAATGAGCAGTTCTTC. J is TRBJ2-1 and V is TRBV11-3, with 9 bases aligning to TRBD1. CDR1 and CDR2 from the germline V gene are SGHNT and YENEEA. The CDR3 loop spans 15 amino acids. V was pared by 3 bases and J by 5 bases, with 5 bases of the junction left unmatched.

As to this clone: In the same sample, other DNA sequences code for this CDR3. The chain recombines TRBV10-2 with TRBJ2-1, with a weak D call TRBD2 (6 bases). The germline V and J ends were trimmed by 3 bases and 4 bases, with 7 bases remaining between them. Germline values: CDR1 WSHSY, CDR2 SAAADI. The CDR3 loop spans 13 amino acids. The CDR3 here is CASSEGRYNEQFF. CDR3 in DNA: TGCGCCAGCAGTGAAGGGAGGTACAATGAGCAGTTCTTC.

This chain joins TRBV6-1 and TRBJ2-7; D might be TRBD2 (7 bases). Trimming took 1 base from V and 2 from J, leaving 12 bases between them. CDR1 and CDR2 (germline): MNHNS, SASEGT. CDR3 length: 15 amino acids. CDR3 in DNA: TGTGCCAGCAGTGAAGACGGGGGGCTAACCTACGAGCAGTACGTC. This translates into CASSEDGGLTYEQYV.

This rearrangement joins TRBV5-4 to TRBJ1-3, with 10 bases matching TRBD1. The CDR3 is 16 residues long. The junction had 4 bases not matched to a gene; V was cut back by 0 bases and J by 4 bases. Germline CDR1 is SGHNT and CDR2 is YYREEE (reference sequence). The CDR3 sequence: CASSLALTGGGNTIYF. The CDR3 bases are TGTGCCAGCAGCTTGGCCCTGACAGGGGGCGGAAACACCATATATTTT.

In DNA, the CDR3 is TGTGCCAGCAGAGGGACAGGCACCGGGGAGCTGTTTTTT. This gives the protein CASRGTGTGELFF. This sequence joins TRBV2 and TRBJ2-2; 8 nucleotides match TRBD1. Germline assignment: CDR1 SNHLY and CDR2 FYNNEI. V dropped 6 bases and J dropped 4; count of bases not matched to a gene: 1. The CDR3 loop spans 13 amino acids.

For the CDR3, the DNA is TGTGCCACCAGTGAGCCCAACAGGGGAGCGGACTCTGGGGCCAACGTCCTGACTTTC. It yields the protein CATSEPNRGADSGANVLTF. This chain connects TRBV24-1 to TRBJ2-6; 7 bases match TRBD1. This CDR3 is built from 19 residues. Germline V gives CDR1 KGHDR, CDR2 SFDVKD. The V and J ends lost 4 bases and 0 bases, in that order; junction bases with no gene match: 11.

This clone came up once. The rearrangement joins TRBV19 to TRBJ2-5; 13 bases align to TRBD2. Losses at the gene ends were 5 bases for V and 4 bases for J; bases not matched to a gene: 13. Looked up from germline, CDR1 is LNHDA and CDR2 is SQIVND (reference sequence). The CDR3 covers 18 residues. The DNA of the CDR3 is TGTGCCAGTAGTCTGGGGACTAGCGGGGAGTGGTGGGGAGAGACCCAGTACTTC. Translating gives CASSLGTSGEWWGETQYF. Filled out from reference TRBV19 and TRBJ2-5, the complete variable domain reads DGGITQSPKYLFRKEGQNVTLSCEQNLNHDAMYWYRQDPGQGLRLIYYSQIVNDFQKGDIAEGYSVSREKKESFPLTVTSAQKNPTAFYLCASSLGTSGEWWGETQYFGPGTRLLVL.

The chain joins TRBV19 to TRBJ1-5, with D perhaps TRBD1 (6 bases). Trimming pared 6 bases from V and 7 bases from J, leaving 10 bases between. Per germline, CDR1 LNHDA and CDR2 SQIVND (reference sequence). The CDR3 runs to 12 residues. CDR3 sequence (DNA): TGTGCCAGTAGAGGGGGAAGGCAGCCCCAGCATTTT. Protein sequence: CASRGGRQPQHF.

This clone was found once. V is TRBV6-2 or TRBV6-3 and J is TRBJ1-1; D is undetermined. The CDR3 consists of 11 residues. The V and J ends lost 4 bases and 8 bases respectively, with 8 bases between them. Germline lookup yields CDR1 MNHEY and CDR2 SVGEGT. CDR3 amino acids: CASSLGREAFF. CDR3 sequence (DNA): TGTGCCAGCAGTTTAGGCAGGGAAGCTTTCTTT.

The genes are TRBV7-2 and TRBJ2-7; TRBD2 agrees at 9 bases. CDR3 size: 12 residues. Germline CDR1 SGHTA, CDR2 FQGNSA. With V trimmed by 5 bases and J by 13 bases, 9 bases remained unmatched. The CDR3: CASSPCSGGPYV. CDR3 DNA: TGTGCCAGCAGCCCATGCAGCGGGGGGCCCTACGTC.

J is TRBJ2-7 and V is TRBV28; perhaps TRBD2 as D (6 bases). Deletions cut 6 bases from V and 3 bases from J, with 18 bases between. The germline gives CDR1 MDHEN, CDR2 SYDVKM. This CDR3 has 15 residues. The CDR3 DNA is TGTGCCAGCAGCTCCCCCGGCGGGGCTAACTACGAGCAGTACTTC. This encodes CASSSPGGANYEQYF.

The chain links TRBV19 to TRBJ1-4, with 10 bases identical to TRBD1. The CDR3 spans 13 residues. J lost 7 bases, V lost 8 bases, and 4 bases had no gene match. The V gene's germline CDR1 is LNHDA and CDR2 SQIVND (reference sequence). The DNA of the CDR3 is TGTGCCAGTTCGGACAGGGGGACTGAAAAACTGTTTTTT. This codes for CASSDRGTEKLFF. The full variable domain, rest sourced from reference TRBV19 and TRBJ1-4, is DGGITQSPKYLFRKEGQNVTLSCEQNLNHDAMYWYRQDPGQGLRLIYYSQIVNDFQKGDIAEGYSVSREKKESFPLTVTSAQKNPTAFYLCASSDRGTEKLFFGSGTQLSVL.

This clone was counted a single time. The CDR3 region is CASSNNRGSNTGELFF. The CDR3 nucleotides read TGTGCCAGCAGCAACAACAGGGGCTCGAACACCGGGGAGCTGTTTTTT. This chain joins TRBV28 and TRBJ2-2; 7 nucleotides match TRBD1. V lost 6 bases to trimming and J lost 0 bases; unmatched junction nucleotides: 7. The CDR3 extends over 16 amino acids. Germline V gives CDR1 MDHEN, CDR2 SYDVKM. Full variable domain (rest looked up from reference TRBV28 and TRBJ2-2): DVKVTQSSRYLVKRTGEKVFLECVQDMDHENMFWYRQDPGLGLRLIYFSYDVKMKEKGDIPEGYSVSREKKERFSLILESASTNQTSMYLCASSNNRGSNTGELFFGEGSRLTVL.

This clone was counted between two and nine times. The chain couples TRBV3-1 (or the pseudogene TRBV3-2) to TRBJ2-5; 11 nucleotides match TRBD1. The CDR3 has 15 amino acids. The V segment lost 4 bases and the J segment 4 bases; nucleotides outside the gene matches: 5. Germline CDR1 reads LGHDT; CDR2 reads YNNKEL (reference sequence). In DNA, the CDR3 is TGTGCCAGCAGCCCTGGGACAGGGGGAAGAGAGACCCAGTACTTC. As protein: CASSPGTGGRETQYF.

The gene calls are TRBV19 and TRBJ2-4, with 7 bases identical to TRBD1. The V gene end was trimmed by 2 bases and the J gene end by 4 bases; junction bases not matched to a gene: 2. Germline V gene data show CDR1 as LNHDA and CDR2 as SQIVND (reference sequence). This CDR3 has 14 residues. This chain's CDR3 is CASSILTGKNIQYF. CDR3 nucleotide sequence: TGTGCCAGTAGTATACTGACAGGGAAAAACATTCAGTACTTC.

The CDR3 DNA sequence: TGTGCCAGCAGCTCAGCCGGGGGGTGGGTAGAGGAGCAGTTCTTC. Translating it yields CASSSAGGWVEEQFF. This chain uses TRBV7-2 with TRBJ2-1; TRBD2 matches 7 bases. V shed 4 bases and J 10 bases; nucleotides not matched to a gene: 13. This CDR3 is 15 amino acids long. Germline-derived CDR1 and CDR2 are SGHTA and FQGNSA.

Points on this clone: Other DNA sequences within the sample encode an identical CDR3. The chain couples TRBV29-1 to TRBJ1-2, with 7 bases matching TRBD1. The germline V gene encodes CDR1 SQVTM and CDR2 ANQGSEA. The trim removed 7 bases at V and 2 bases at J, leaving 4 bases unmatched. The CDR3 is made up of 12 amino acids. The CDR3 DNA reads TGCAGCGGCGAGACAGGGAACTATGGCTACACCTTC. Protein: CSGETGNYGYTF.